This paragraph reports one TCR beta chain. The antigen remains undetermined. CDR3 length: 16 amino acids. Per the germline V gene, CDR1 is SQVTM and CDR2 is ANQGSEA. The data belong to a study of T cells expressing NK-cell markers. Production of TCR beta cDNA relied on 5'RACE template switching with UMIs. Each CDR3 protein gets one entry in TCRdb, which reprocessed the 5' RACE reads and gives no DNA. Its listing shows a few hundred thousand distinct CDR3 sequences. The study's findings and limits: Of CD8+ T cells, about 1.0-8% belonged to dominant NKG2C+ clonotypes in several donors.

This clonotype originated in a woman between 45 and 65 years old in good health. The sample was blood T cells: a sorted CD56 or NKG2C T cell subset, CD4+ or CD8+ T cells, or bulk PBMC T cells (not recorded which). J is TRBJ2-4 and V is TRBV29-1; TCRdb's D call, TRBD1, is unchecked because there is no DNA. CDR3 residues: CSVAVWDANSKNIQYF.